The 26 T cell receptor beta chains in this list originate from one sample, sequenced in a study of CD8 T cells in Susac syndrome. RNA, at roughly 0.5 to 1 ug, was reverse transcribed with random hexamers. TCRdb called the immunoSEQ multiplex PCR reads again in MiXCR, with one record for every CDR3 protein. The table includes about 190,000 distinct CDR3 sequences, around 95% detected once. Sample: CD8+ T cells from PBMCs. The receptors stem from a human donor with Susac syndrome.

In its sample, this clonotype was seen once. The genes are TRBV28 and TRBJ2-1, with TRBD2 matching over 8 bases. With 2 bases clipped from V and 7 bases from J, the junction kept 4 bases outside the gene matches. This CDR3 has 14 residues. CDR1 and CDR2 from the germline V gene are MDHEN and SYDVKM. For the CDR3, the DNA is TGTGCCAGCAGTTTAGCGGGAGGTAAAAATGAGCAGTTCTTC. Translated: CASSLAGGKNEQFF.

CDR3 nucleotide sequence: TGTGCCAGTAGCCGCAATCGAATGGACGGCTACACCTTC. Protein: CASSRNRMDGYTF. The chain has TRBV19 and TRBJ1-2, with D unclear. The CDR3 is 13 residues long. The germline V gene encodes CDR1 LNHDA and CDR2 SQIVND (reference sequence). Trimming removed 6 bases from V and 8 bases from J, with 16 bases in between.

This chain links TRBV15 with TRBJ2-3, with 9 bases that match TRBD2. Germline V CDR1 and CDR2: LNHNV, YYDKDF (reference sequence). V was clipped by 7 bases and J by 3 bases; unmatched bases: 20. The length of the CDR3 is 19 residues. The DNA for the CDR3 is TGTGCCACCACCCGAATAATAGCGGGAGAGAGGTGGGGAACAGATACGCAGTATTTT. Its protein is CATTRIIAGERWGTDTQYF.

The chain has TRBV20-1 and TRBJ2-7; D is unresolved. V lost 0 bases to trimming and J lost 4 bases, with 7 bases between them. There are 12 residues in the CDR3. CDR1 and CDR2 from the germline V gene are DFQATT and SNEGSKA (reference sequence). The CDR3: CSAREGGYEQYF. CDR3 bases: TGCAGTGCTAGAGAAGGCGGATACGAGCAGTACTTC.

The chain combines TRBV5-1 with TRBJ2-1; either TRBD1 or TRBD2 may supply D (5 bases each). The CDR3 length is 14 residues. Trimming cost V 4 bases and J 6 bases, with 14 bases left between them. Germline CDR1 is SGHRS and CDR2 is YFSETQ. This chain's CDR3 is CASSTRGFGNEQFF. DNA of the CDR3: TGCGCCAGCAGCACCCGGGGCTTTGGCAATGAGCAGTTCTTC.

The chain employs TRBV5-1 and TRBJ2-7, with D perhaps TRBD1 (6 bases). The CDR3 covers 14 residues. Trimming removed 8 bases at V and 3 bases at J, with 18 bases between. Germline V gene lookup returns CDR1 SGHRS and CDR2 YFSETQ. This CDR3 is CARLDRPGRYEQYF. In nucleotides, the CDR3 is TGCGCCAGGTTAGACAGGCCTGGCCGCTACGAGCAGTACTTC.

This chain connects TRBV6-2 or TRBV6-3 to TRBJ2-5; 8 bases map to TRBD2. J lost 1 base, V lost 0 bases, and 7 bases had no gene match. This CDR3 is 17 amino acids long. The germline CDR1 and CDR2 sequences are MNHEY and SVGEGT. The CDR3 DNA is TGTGCCAGCAGTTACTCGACTGCTAGCGGGTTCCAAGAGACCCAGTACTTC. It specifies CASSYSTASGFQETQYF.

The V and J genes are TRBV2 and TRBJ2-5; D is ambiguous. Germline values: CDR1 SNHLY, CDR2 FYNNEI. The CDR3 contains 14 residues. V gave up 2 bases and J gave up 1 base, with 8 bases separating them. The CDR3 loop is CASSESGSQETQYF. CDR3 coding DNA: TGTGCCAGCAGTGAATCGGGCAGCCAAGAGACCCAGTACTTC. The whole variable domain, remainder taken from reference TRBV2 and TRBJ2-5, is EPEVTQTPSHQVTQMGQEVILRCVPISNHLYFYWYRQILGQKVEFLVSFYNNEISEKSEIFDDQFSVERPDGSNFTLKIRSTKLEDSAMYFCASSESGSQETQYFGPGTRLLVL.

V gene TRBV6-1 combines with J gene TRBJ2-5; weak D call: TRBD2 (7 bases). The CDR3 extends over 16 amino acids. CDR1 MNHNS and CDR2 SASEGT come from the germline V gene. Trimming shortened V by 3 bases and J by 4 bases, and 18 bases separated the two germline ends. CDR3 loop: CASSDQRGALGETQYF. DNA for the CDR3: TGTGCCAGCAGTGACCAACGGGGGGCCCTAGGAGAGACCCAGTACTTC.

V usage is TRBV28 and J usage is TRBJ1-2; weak D call: TRBD1 (6 bases). V was shortened by 6 bases and J by 2 bases, with 16 bases between the two germline ends. The CDR3 sequence is 15 residues long. CDR1 and CDR2 from the germline V gene are MDHEN and SYDVKM. The CDR3 DNA sequence: TGTGCCAGCAGCCTAGGGGTCACAGGGAACTATGGCTACACCTTC. This sequence encodes CASSLGVTGNYGYTF.

The genes are TRBV20-1 and TRBJ2-3; D possibly matches TRBD1 or TRBD2 (5 bases each). The V gene lost 0 bases and the J gene lost 2 bases, with 15 bases spanning the gap. CDR3 length: 16 amino acids. CDR1 and CDR2 (germline): DFQATT, SNEGSKA (reference sequence). CDR3 bases: TGCAGTGCTAGAGACCACCGGGACGCCTTCACAGATACGCAGTATTTT. This codes for CSARDHRDAFTDTQYF.

The chain combines TRBV11-2 with TRBJ1-4, with D possibly being TRBD1 (6 bases). The CDR3 sequence is 16 residues long. The ends were cut back, 5 bases at V and 10 bases at J, with 23 bases in the middle. From germline, CDR1 is SGHAT and CDR2 FQNNGV. As DNA, the CDR3 is TGTGCCAGCAGCCATGGGACCGGGGACATTGTCGGAAAACTGTTTTTT. Translation gives CASSHGTGDIVGKLFF.

CDR3 loop: CASSVTAEPYEQYF. The CDR3 DNA reads TGTGCCAGCAGCGTAACGGCGGAACCTTACGAGCAGTACTTC. This chain joins TRBV9 and TRBJ2-7; no definite D call. Germline CDR1 is SGDLS and CDR2 is YYNGEE. The CDR3 covers 14 residues. V was clipped by 1 base and J by 4 bases, with 12 bases between them. The whole variable domain, filled in from reference TRBV9 and TRBJ2-7, reads DSGVTQTPKHLITATGQRVTLRCSPRSGDLSVYWYQQSLDQGLQFLIQYYNGEERAKGNILERFSAQQFPDLHSELNLSSLELGDSALYFCASSVTAEPYEQYFGPGTRLTVT.

This chain connects TRBV20-1 to TRBJ1-2; D perhaps matches TRBD1 (5 bases). The germline V and J ends were trimmed by 5 bases and 8 bases, with 12 bases remaining between them. Germline loops: CDR1 DFQATT, CDR2 SNEGSKA (reference sequence). The CDR3 length is 11 residues. The CDR3 here is CSAGGVEGYTF. The CDR3 DNA reads TGCAGTGCTGGGGGGGTGGAGGGCTACACCTTC.

In regard to this clonotype: An end of the junction differs from the germline gene, which may be a read error. The chain joins TRBV6-1 to TRBJ1-6; 11 bases agree with TRBD1. CDR1 and CDR2 from the germline V gene are MNHNS and SASEGT. The CDR3 has 15 amino acids. CDR3 DNA: TGTGCCAGCAGCGAAGGGACAGGGGGTAGGTCACCCCTCCACTTT. It yields the protein CASSEGTGGRSPLHF.

The V gene is TRBV12-3 or TRBV12-4, the J gene TRBJ1-2; no definite D call. The germline V and J ends were trimmed by 3 bases and 4 bases, with 9 bases remaining between them. The CDR3 runs to 13 residues. The CDR3 DNA reads as TGTGCCAGCAGTTTGAATCCAGGCTATGGCTACACCTTC. Its protein product is CASSLNPGYGYTF.

CDR3 coding DNA: TGTGCCTGGAGTCTACCCCCAGGGGCGGCGGCGGATTCACCCCTCCACTTT. Amino acid sequence: CAWSLPPGAAADSPLHF. The chain is built from TRBV30 and TRBJ1-6, with D possibly being TRBD1 (6 bases). V lost 2 bases and J 8 bases, leaving 22 bases between the germline ends. The CDR3 consists of 17 residues. CDR1 and CDR2 from the germline V gene are GTSNPN and SVGIG (reference sequence).

CDR3 DNA sequence: TGTGCCAGCAGTTTGTCGACGGTGAACACTGAAGCTTTCTTT. It translates to CASSLSTVNTEAFF. The chain employs TRBV27 and TRBJ1-1, with D hard to call. Germline CDR1 reads MNHEY; CDR2 reads SMNVEV (reference sequence). The CDR3 totals 14 residues. V shed 3 bases and J shed 0 bases, with 8 bases lying between them.

The genes are TRBV2 and TRBJ1-2, with D perhaps TRBD1 (6 bases). The V gene's germline CDR1 is SNHLY and CDR2 FYNNEI. The V gene lost 10 bases and the J gene lost 4 bases, with 13 bases spanning the gap. The CDR3 loop spans 12 amino acids. The CDR3 spells CATPLGAYGYTF. CDR3 bases: TGTGCCACACCATTGGGGGCCTATGGCTACACCTTC.

The chain uses TRBV7-9 and TRBJ2-1, with D possibly matching TRBD1 (6 bases). In germline, CDR1 is SEHNR, CDR2 FQNEAQ (reference sequence). The CDR3 is made up of 13 amino acids. Trimming removed 1 base at V and 7 bases at J, with 8 bases between. Here the CDR3 DNA reads TGTGCCAGCAGCTTAGTCGACAGGAATGAGCAGTTCTTC. This codes for CASSLVDRNEQFF.

The chain has TRBV5-6 and TRBJ1-5, with 8 bases fitting TRBD1. Germline CDR1 is SGHDT and CDR2 is YYEEEE. The V and J ends lost 6 bases and 0 bases, in that order; junction bases with no gene match: 5. The CDR3 length is 15 residues. The CDR3 is CASTRTGHSNQPQHF. The CDR3 coding sequence is TGTGCCAGCACCCGGACAGGGCATAGCAATCAGCCCCAGCATTTT.

The V call is TRBV2, the J call TRBJ1-1, with TRBD1 as a possible D gene (5 bases). This CDR3 has 12 amino acids. Between the trimmed V and J ends, which lost 7 bases and 5 bases, there was a span of 11 bases. From germline, CDR1 is SNHLY and CDR2 FYNNEI. DNA of the CDR3: TGTGCCAGCAAAGGGACGGATACTGAAGCTTTCTTT. It yields the protein CASKGTDTEAFF.

The chain combines TRBV11-2 with TRBJ2-3; the match to TRBD1 covers 9 bases. The CDR3 consists of 16 residues. The germline V gene encodes CDR1 SGHAT and CDR2 FQNNGV. The ends lost 2 bases at V and 6 bases at J; junction bases unmatched: 9. CDR3 loop: CASSLLGTGSMDTQYF. CDR3 DNA sequence: TGTGCCAGCAGCTTACTTGGGACAGGGAGTATGGATACGCAGTATTTT.

V usage is TRBV9 and J usage is TRBJ2-7, with 7 bases matching TRBD2. This CDR3 is 12 amino acids long. With V trimmed by 2 bases and J by 5 bases, 1 base remained unmatched. Per germline, CDR1 SGDLS and CDR2 YYNGEE. As DNA, the CDR3 is TGTGCCAGCAGCGTGGGAGGGAACGAGCAGTACTTC. It translates to CASSVGGNEQYF.

This chain links TRBV5-6 with TRBJ2-7, with unresolved D. With 0 bases removed from V and 2 bases from J, the gap between germline ends came to 9 bases. In germline, CDR1 is SGHDT, CDR2 YYEEEE. CDR3 length equals 14 residues. The CDR3 DNA follows: TGTGCCAGCAGCTTGGTTACGGATACCTACGAGCAGTACTTC. It codes for CASSLVTDTYEQYF.

The genes are TRBV9 and TRBJ2-5; no reliable D call. V gave up 4 bases and J gave up 4 bases, with 20 bases separating them. This CDR3 is 16 amino acids long. CDR1 and CDR2 from the germline V gene are SGDLS and YYNGEE. In DNA, the CDR3 is TGTGCCAGCAGCTCGCACCTAAAGGAGCCTCGAGAGACCCAGTACTTC. Translating it yields CASSSHLKEPRETQYF.